These 13 T cell receptor beta chains share one sample of origin, sequenced in a study of low-dose radiotherapy and immunotherapy resistance in tumors. Stated time point: after trial treatment. This sample's treatment: LDRT plus nivolumab, ipilimumab, low-dose cyclophosphamide and aspirin (RACIN trial). Priming of first-strand cDNA relied on TRAV- and TRBV-specific primers (covering alpha and beta chains). The TCRs were subjected to amplification over approximately 18 PCR cycles employing a constant-region primer in conjunction with a V-primer adapter. One entry per CDR3 protein, called by TCRdb with MiXCR from the reads. The sample records tens of thousands of distinct CDR3 sequences, less than 30% being singletons. The sample consisted of PBMCs, taken after low-dose radiotherapy plus immunotherapy. These receptors were taken from a male donor with prostate cancer.

The table lists this clonotype with a few counts. The V call is TRBV13, the J call TRBJ2-7, with D perhaps given as TRBD1 or TRBD2 (5 bases each). This CDR3 contains 15 residues. Trimming took 3 bases from V and 0 from J, leaving 12 bases between them. The germline V gene encodes CDR1 PRHDT and CDR2 FYEKMQ (reference sequence). The CDR3 nucleotides read TGTGCCAGCAGCTTGGGCAGGGAGATCTCCTACGAGCAGTACTTC. It codes for CASSLGREISYEQYF.

This clonotype was recorded at least ten times. CDR3 sequence: CASSLKDGPTDTQYF. CDR3 bases: TGCGCCAGCAGCTTGAAGGACGGTCCCACAGATACGCAGTATTTT. The chain recombines TRBV5-1 with TRBJ2-3, with D unclear. This CDR3 comprises 15 residues. V was cut by 1 base and J by 2 bases, with 11 bases left in between. The germline CDR1 and CDR2 sequences are SGHRS and YFSETQ.

To note about this clonotype: A single base is all that separates this from a far larger clone, so a read error is likely. This chain uses TRBV6-5 with TRBJ1-2; 8 bases line up with TRBD1. Germline V gives CDR1 MNHEY, CDR2 SVGAGI. The CDR3 consists of 15 residues. CDR3 protein: CASRATTGVGYGYAF. The CDR3, as DNA: TGTGCCAGCAGAGCGACGACAGGGGTAGGCTATGGCTACGCCTTC.

This clonotype was recorded many times. This chain connects TRBV6-2 or TRBV6-3 to TRBJ2-1; no clear D. V was clipped by 7 bases and J by 9 bases, with 4 bases between them. The length of the CDR3 is 9 residues. CDR1 and CDR2 (germline): MNHEY, SVGEGT. CDR3 nucleotides: TGTGCCAGCAAGGGTGAGCAGTTCTTC. Translation gives CASKGEQFF.

The CDR3 loop is CASSLRVTYEQYF. The CDR3 region has the DNA TGTGCCAGCAGTTTGAGGGTTACCTACGAGCAGTACTTC. The V gene is TRBV28, the J gene TRBJ2-7; maybe TRBD2 (5 bases). V was clipped by 3 bases and J by 2 bases, with 8 bases between them. CDR3 length: 13 amino acids. Germline lookup yields CDR1 MDHEN and CDR2 SYDVKM. Drawing the rest from reference TRBV28 and TRBJ2-7, the complete variable domain is DVKVTQSSRYLVKRTGEKVFLECVQDMDHENMFWYRQDPGLGLRLIYFSYDVKMKEKGDIPEGYSVSREKKERFSLILESASTNQTSMYLCASSLRVTYEQYFGPGTRLTVT.

A few counts support this clonotype. The chain carries TRBV28 and TRBJ2-2; unclear D gene. The CDR3 totals 13 residues. Deletions cut 6 bases from V and 4 bases from J, with 9 bases between. The germline V gene encodes CDR1 MDHEN and CDR2 SYDVKM. CDR3 DNA: TGTGCCAGCAGGCGAATGCCCACCGGGGAGCTGTTTTTT. It yields the protein CASRRMPTGELFF.

The genes are TRBV7-2 and TRBJ2-1; TRBD2 aligns across 9 bases. V shed 3 bases, J shed 10 bases, and the junction held 4 bases outside the gene matches. Germline V lookup: CDR1 SGHTA, CDR2 FQGNSA. The CDR3 spans 13 residues. The CDR3, as DNA: TGTGCCAGCAGCTTGCAGCTAGCGGGAGAGCAGTTCTTC. Its protein product is CASSLQLAGEQFF.

This clonotype has at least ten counts. The rearrangement joins TRBV12-3 or TRBV12-4 to TRBJ1-5; a possible D gene is TRBD1 (6 bases). There are 15 residues in the CDR3. Trimming shortened V by 6 bases and J by 2 bases, and 14 bases separated the two germline ends. The CDR3 sequence: CASSGDTYGNQPQHF. The CDR3, as DNA: TGTGCCAGCAGCGGGGACACCTATGGCAATCAGCCCCAGCATTTT.

The chain has TRBV11-2 and TRBJ2-3; perhaps TRBD1 as D (5 bases). Per the germline V gene, CDR1 is SGHAT and CDR2 is FQNNGV. The ends were cut back, 5 bases at V and 6 bases at J, with 18 bases in the middle. The CDR3 length is 15 residues. In nucleotides, the CDR3 is TGTGCCAGCAGCCCAAGGACCAGGGTCTGGGATACGCAGTATTTT. Encoded protein: CASSPRTRVWDTQYF.

For this clonotype: One junction end does not reproduce the germline sequence, and a read error may be involved. V usage is TRBV19 and J usage is TRBJ1-1; tentative D call: TRBD1 (6 bases). There are 13 residues in the CDR3. CDR1 is LNHDA, CDR2 SQIVND, per germline (reference sequence). CDR3 protein: CASSVQGNTEAFF. Written as DNA, the CDR3 is TGTGCCAGTAGTGTTCAGGGGAACACTGAGGCTTTCTTT.

This clonotype has at least ten counts. The chain combines TRBV18 with TRBJ1-2; D unresolved. The CDR3 has 14 amino acids. Trimming pared 4 bases from V and 3 bases from J, leaving 12 bases between. Germline V CDR1 and CDR2: KGHSH, LQKENI. CDR3 in DNA: TGTGCCAGCTCACGCAGGTCCTCTGACTATGGCTACACCTTC. Its protein product is CASSRRSSDYGYTF.

In this sample, this clonotype turned up many times. The genes are TRBV4-2 and TRBJ2-1, with 14 bases fitting TRBD2. This CDR3 has 17 amino acids. Germline trimming cut 0 bases from V and 9 bases from J; bases unmatched to any gene: 7. The germline gives CDR1 LGHNA, CDR2 YNFKEQ. CDR3 nucleotides: TGTGCCAGCAGCCAAGATCTAACGGGACTAGCGGGAGCTGAGCAGTTCTTC. Translated, it gives CASSQDLTGLAGAEQFF.

The CDR3 DNA sequence: TGTGCCAGTAGTACGACAGGGGGCGGTCAGCCCCAGCATTTT. As protein: CASSTTGGGQPQHF. The V call is TRBV19, the J call TRBJ1-5; 10 bases are a match to TRBD1. The CDR3 sequence is 14 residues long. Unmatched junction bases numbered 3, after V lost 4 bases and J lost 6 bases. From germline, CDR1 is LNHDA and CDR2 SQIVND (reference sequence). Complete variable domain (other parts from reference TRBV19 and TRBJ1-5): DGGITQSPKYLFRKEGQNVTLSCEQNLNHDAMYWYRQDPGQGLRLIYYSQIVNDFQKGDIAEGYSVSREKKESFPLTVTSAQKNPTAFYLCASSTTGGGQPQHFGDGTRLSIL.